This passage covers 8 T cell receptor beta chains from one sample sequenced in a study of cytomegalovirus exposure and HLA in healthy donors. It was with 60 Vbeta and 13 Jbeta primers that the PCR ran. Assay: immunoSEQ multiplex PCR; the TCRdb copy retains only in-frame clones and omits some. The sample includes about 190,000 clones, more than 75% of them seen just once. The sequencing input was PBMCs. The receptors stem from a woman aged 45-60 years in good health and CMV-seropositive.

This clone was seen once. This chain connects TRBV5-6 to TRBJ1-2, with 11 bases identical to TRBD1. The CDR3 is made up of 15 amino acids. J lost 3 bases, V lost 4 bases, and 5 bases had no gene match. Germline V CDR1 and CDR2: SGHDT, YYEEEE. The CDR3 is CASSPGTGGDYGYTF. The CDR3 nucleotides read TGTGCCAGCAGCCCAGGGACAGGGGGGGACTATGGCTACACCTTC.

The chain is built from TRBV6-5 and TRBJ1-4; TRBD1 matches 11 bases. The CDR3 has 16 amino acids. From germline, CDR1 is MNHEY and CDR2 SVGAGI. V dropped 2 bases and J dropped 8; count of bases not matched to a gene: 7. CDR3 nucleotide sequence: TGTGCCAGCAGTTACACCAGGACAGGGGGCGAAGAAAAACTGTTTTTT. Translating gives CASSYTRTGGEEKLFF.

The CDR3 coding sequence is TGTGCCAGCAGTCACGACAGGATCTATGGCTACACCTTC. Translated, it gives CASSHDRIYGYTF. This chain joins TRBV28 and TRBJ1-2; TRBD1 is a possible D gene (6 bases). The V end lost 5 bases, the J end lost 4 bases, and 11 bases lay between the germline ends. CDR1 is MDHEN, CDR2 SYDVKM, per germline. The CDR3 covers 13 residues.

The CDR3 DNA sequence: TGCGCCAGCAGCCCCGGGACAGGGGGATACGAGCAGTACTTC. This gives the protein CASSPGTGGYEQYF. The chain recombines TRBV5-1 with TRBJ2-7, with 11 bases lining up with TRBD1. This CDR3 is built from 14 residues. V shed 4 bases, J shed 4 bases, and the junction held 4 bases outside the gene matches. CDR1 is SGHRS, CDR2 YFSETQ, per germline.

The chain joins TRBV30 to TRBJ2-7, with D unclear. The CDR3 is 14 residues long. Trimming left V 2 bases short and J 0 bases short, with 11 bases between. Per germline, CDR1 GTSNPN and CDR2 SVGIG (reference sequence). CDR3 in amino acids: CAWSLSVPSYEQYF. CDR3 DNA sequence: TGTGCCTGGAGTTTGTCGGTCCCCTCCTACGAGCAGTACTTC. Supplemented by reference TRBV30 and TRBJ2-7, the full variable domain reads SQTIHQWPATLVQPVGSPLSLECTVEGTSNPNLYWYRQAAGRGLQLLFYSVGIGQISSEVPQNLSASRPQDRQFILSSKKLLLSDSGFYLCAWSLSVPSYEQYFGPGTRLTVT.

Remarks on this clone: The conserved phenylalanine or tryptophan is not found at the CDR3 terminus, so this likely reflects a read error. Other DNA sequences in this specimen translate into the identical CDR3. The chain has TRBV20-1 and TRBJ1-1, with D perhaps matching TRBD1 (5 bases). Germline V gene data show CDR1 as DFQATT and CDR2 as SNEGSKA (reference sequence). The ends were cut back, 3 bases at V and 11 bases at J, with 13 bases in the middle. The CDR3 is 11 residues long. CDR3 protein: CSARGSGVAFL. DNA of the CDR3: TGCAGTGCTAGGGGCTCGGGGGTCGCTTTCCTT.

The chain links TRBV27 to TRBJ2-7; 8 bases fit TRBD1. Trimming took 3 bases from V and 4 from J; bases not matched to a gene: 8. The CDR3 totals 15 residues. CDR1 and CDR2 (germline): MNHEY, SMNVEV (reference sequence). The CDR3: CASSFNPGQGYEQYF. The CDR3 region has the DNA TGTGCCAGCAGTTTCAACCCAGGACAGGGATACGAGCAGTACTTC.

The V call is TRBV10-1, the J call TRBJ2-5; 9 bases fit TRBD2. The CDR3 length is 16 residues. The germline V gene encodes CDR1 WNHNN and CDR2 SYGVQD (reference sequence). V was clipped by 0 bases and J by 5 bases; unmatched bases: 7. As DNA, the CDR3 is TGCGCCAGCAGTGAGTCGAGTGGCGGGGGGGCCGAGACCCAGTACTTC. It is translated as CASSESSGGGAETQYF.